The subject of this entry is one T cell receptor (beta chain). Its antigen remains unidentified. The record originates from a study of blood T cells in healthy people across ages. For the second PCR, which ran for about 7 to 11 cycles, a sample-barcoded 5' primer and a J-beta primer mix were used. Each CDR3 protein gets one entry after TCRdb re-called the 5' RACE reads with MiXCR. The sample holds 1.8 million or so distinct CDR3 sequences, roughly 43% seen once. Study results and limitations: A roughly linear age-dependent decrease characterized TCR beta diversity per million T cells.

Trimming removed 1 base from V and 7 bases from J; junction bases left unmatched: 4. Germline V gene lookup returns CDR1 SGHTA and CDR2 FQGTGA. The CDR3 runs to 14 residues. This chain connects TRBV7-3 to TRBJ2-1; 7 positions match TRBD1. The source material was blood. This TCR derives from a human donor in good health. The DNA for the CDR3 is TGTGCCAGCAGCTTAAATACAGGGGAAAATGAGCAGTTCTTC. Residues: CASSLNTGENEQFF.